This T cell receptor beta chain originates from a study of PD-L1 blockade in urothelial cancer. The wider study: Reported median T cell count for blood samples was around 150,000.

The assay was immunoSEQ multiplex PCR, and TCRdb's table has in-frame clones only and misses some. The sample has tens of thousands of clones; approximately 83% are singletons. The sample in question was PBMCs, obtained around atezolizumab (anti-PD-L1) treatment. The TCR originated in a man aged 55 to 70 with urothelial cancer.

CDR3 in amino acids: CASSLAWREIMRDEQFF. The CDR3 bases are TGTGCCAGCAGCTTGGCCTGGCGGGAGATTATGAGAGATGAGCAGTTCTTC. V and J are TRBV5-8 and TRBJ2-1, with TRBD2 matching over 7 bases. This CDR3 is 17 amino acids long. The V gene's germline CDR1 is SGHTS and CDR2 YDEGEE. V trimming: 0 bases; J trimming: 8 bases; junction bases outside the gene matches: 14.